This T cell receptor (beta chain) was identified during a study of PD-1 blockade in classical Hodgkin lymphoma. General study findings and limits: Complete responders showed a baseline diversity that resembled the diversity of newly diagnosed patients.

Here immunoSEQ multiplex PCR was the method, and the copy in TCRdb shows in-frame clones only, minus some. The sample includes about 41,000 clones, around 69% of them seen just once. Specified time point: cycle 4 day 1 (C4D1), after 6 weeks of nivolumab. With no exception, relapse followed autologous stem cell transplantation in all patients, and brentuximab vedotin exposure varied. This CDR3 contains 16 residues. CDR1 is SGDLS, CDR2 YYNGEE, per germline. Trimming stripped 2 bases from V and 2 bases from J, with 16 bases between. Concerning this clone: What it binds is not known.

Sequencing used peripheral blood mononuclear cells (PBMCs), obtained before the fourth cycle of nivolumab. The sequence was obtained from a human donor with classical Hodgkin lymphoma. V usage is TRBV9 and J usage is TRBJ2-5; D is possibly TRBD1 or TRBD2 (6 bases each). The CDR3 loop is CASSVAGGGQQETQYF. CDR3 nucleotides: TGTGCCAGCAGCGTGGCAGGAGGGGGTCAACAAGAGACCCAGTACTTC.